This TCR beta chain was observed in a study of PD-1 blockade in classical Hodgkin lymphoma. In the study overall: Patients were dosed intravenously with nivolumab at 3 mg/kg every 2 weeks. Study findings and constraints: Complete responders' baseline diversity resembled that of newly diagnosed patients.

As to this clone: No antigen is known for it.

Noted time point: cycle 4 day 1 (C4D1), after less than 7 weeks of nivolumab. No patient escaped relapse after autologous stem cell transplantation, and brentuximab vedotin exposure varied. Magnetic negative selection of thawed PBMCs was the method by which CD4+ T cells were purified. Data came from immunoSEQ multiplex PCR; TCRdb stores just in-frame clones and leaves some out. The profile shows around 28,000 clones, about 80% of them singletons. The ends lost 6 bases at V and 4 bases at J; junction bases unmatched: 5. This CDR3 comprises 14 residues. Germline CDR1 and CDR2: MGHDK and SYGVNS. The sequence was collected from a human donor with classical Hodgkin lymphoma. The chain joins TRBV25-1 to TRBJ2-3, with 9 bases matching TRBD2. The sequencing here drew on CD4+ T cells from blood, taken before the fourth cycle of nivolumab. CDR3 DNA sequence: TGTGCCAGCAGCGCGGGGGGGCGGGCAGATACGCAGTATTTT. It encodes CASSAGGRADTQYF. The variable domain in full, completed from reference TRBV25-1 and TRBJ2-3, reads EADIYQTPRYLVIGTGKKITLECSQTMGHDKMYWYQQDPGMELHLIHYSYGVNSTEKGDLSSESTVSRIRTEHFPLTLESARPSHTSQYLCASSAGGRADTQYFGPGTRLTVL.